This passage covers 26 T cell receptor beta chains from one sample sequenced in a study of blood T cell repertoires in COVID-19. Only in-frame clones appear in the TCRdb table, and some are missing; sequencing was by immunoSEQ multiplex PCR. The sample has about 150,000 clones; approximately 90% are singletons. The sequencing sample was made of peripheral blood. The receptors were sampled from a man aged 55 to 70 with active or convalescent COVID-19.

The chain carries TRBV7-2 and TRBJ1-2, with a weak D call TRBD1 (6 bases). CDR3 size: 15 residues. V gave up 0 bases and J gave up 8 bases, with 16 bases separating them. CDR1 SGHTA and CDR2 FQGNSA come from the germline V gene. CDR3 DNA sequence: TGTGCCAGCAGCTTAGCCCCCACCAGGGGATCCGGCTACACCTTC. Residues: CASSLAPTRGSGYTF.

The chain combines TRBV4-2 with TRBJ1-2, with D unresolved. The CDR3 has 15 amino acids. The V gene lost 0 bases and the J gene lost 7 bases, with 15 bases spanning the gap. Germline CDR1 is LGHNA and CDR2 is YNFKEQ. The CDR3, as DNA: TGTGCCAGCAGCCAAGATGAGGCCCGGATTGGTGGCTACACCTTC. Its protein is CASSQDEARIGGYTF.

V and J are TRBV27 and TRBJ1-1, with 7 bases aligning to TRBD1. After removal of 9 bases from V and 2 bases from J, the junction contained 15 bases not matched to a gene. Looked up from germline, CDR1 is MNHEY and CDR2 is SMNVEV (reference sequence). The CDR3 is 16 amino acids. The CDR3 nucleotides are TGTGCCAGTAGGGATAACCGGGACAGTTTTAACACTGAAGCTTTCTTT. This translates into CASRDNRDSFNTEAFF.

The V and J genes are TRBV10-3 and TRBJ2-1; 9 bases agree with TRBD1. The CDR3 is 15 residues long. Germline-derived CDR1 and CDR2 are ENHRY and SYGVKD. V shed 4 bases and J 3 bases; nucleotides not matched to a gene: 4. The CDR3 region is CAISVSGQGYNEQFF. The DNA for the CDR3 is TGTGCCATCAGTGTGTCGGGACAGGGCTACAATGAGCAGTTCTTC.

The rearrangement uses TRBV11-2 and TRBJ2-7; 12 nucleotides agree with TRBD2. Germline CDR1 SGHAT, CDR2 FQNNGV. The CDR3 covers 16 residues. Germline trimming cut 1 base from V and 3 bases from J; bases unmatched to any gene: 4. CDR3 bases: TGTGCCAGCAGCTTAGGTACTAGCGGGAGGTACTACGAGCAGTACTTC. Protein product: CASSLGTSGRYYEQYF.

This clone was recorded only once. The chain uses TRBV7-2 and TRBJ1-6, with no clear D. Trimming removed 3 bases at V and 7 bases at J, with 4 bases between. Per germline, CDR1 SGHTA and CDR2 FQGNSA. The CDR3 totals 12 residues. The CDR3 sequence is CASSFQNSPLHF. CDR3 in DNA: TGTGCCAGCAGCTTCCAAAATTCACCCCTCCACTTT.

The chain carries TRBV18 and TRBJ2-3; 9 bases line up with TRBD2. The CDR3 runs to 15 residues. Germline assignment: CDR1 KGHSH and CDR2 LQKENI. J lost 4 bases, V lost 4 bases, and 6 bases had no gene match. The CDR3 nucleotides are TGTGCCAGCTCACGAGGAGCGGGAGGTGCAGATACGCAGTATTTT. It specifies CASSRGAGGADTQYF.

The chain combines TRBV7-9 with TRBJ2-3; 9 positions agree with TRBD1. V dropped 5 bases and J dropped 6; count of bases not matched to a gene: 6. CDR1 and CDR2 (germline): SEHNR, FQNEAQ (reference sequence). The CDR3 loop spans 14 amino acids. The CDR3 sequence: CASSPGQGIDTQYF. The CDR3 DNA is TGTGCCAGCAGCCCCGGACAGGGGATCGATACGCAGTATTTT.

Written as DNA, the CDR3 is TGTGCCAGCAGTGAAAACAGAGGGAGGCAGTTCTTC. Protein: CASSENRGRQFF. This sequence joins TRBV6-1 and TRBJ2-1, with D tentatively TRBD2 (5 bases). The CDR3 contains 12 residues. Germline V gives CDR1 MNHNS, CDR2 SASEGT. V lost 2 bases, J lost 12 bases, and 11 bases lay in between.

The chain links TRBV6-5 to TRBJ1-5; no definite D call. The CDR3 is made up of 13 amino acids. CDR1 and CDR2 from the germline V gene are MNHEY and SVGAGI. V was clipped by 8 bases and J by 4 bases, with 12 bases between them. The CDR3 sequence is CASALEINQPQHF. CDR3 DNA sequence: TGTGCCAGCGCCTTGGAGATAAATCAGCCCCAGCATTTT.

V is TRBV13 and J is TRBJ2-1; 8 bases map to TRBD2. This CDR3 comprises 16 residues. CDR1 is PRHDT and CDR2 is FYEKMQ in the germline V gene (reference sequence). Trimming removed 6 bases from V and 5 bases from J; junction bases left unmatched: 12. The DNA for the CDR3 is TGTGCCAGCAGGGACTGGGGCGGGGGGCCACACAATGAGCAGTTCTTC. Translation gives CASRDWGGGPHNEQFF.

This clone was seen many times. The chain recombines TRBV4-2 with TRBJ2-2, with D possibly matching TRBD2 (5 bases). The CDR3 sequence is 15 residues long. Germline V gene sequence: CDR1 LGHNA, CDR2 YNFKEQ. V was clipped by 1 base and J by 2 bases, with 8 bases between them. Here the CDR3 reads CASSQGESNTGELFF. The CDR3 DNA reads TGTGCCAGCAGCCAAGGGGAGAGTAACACCGGGGAGCTGTTTTTT.

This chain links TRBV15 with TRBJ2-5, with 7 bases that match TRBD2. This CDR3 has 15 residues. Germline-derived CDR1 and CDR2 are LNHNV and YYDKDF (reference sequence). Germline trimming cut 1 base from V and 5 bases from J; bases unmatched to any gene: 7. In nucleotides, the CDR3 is TGTGCCACCAGCAGAGGGGGAGCGGGGTGGGAGACCCAGTACTTC. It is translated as CATSRGGAGWETQYF.

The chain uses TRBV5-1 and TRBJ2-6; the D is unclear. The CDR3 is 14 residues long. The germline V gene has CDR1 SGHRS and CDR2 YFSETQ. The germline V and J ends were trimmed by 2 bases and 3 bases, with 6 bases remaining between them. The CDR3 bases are TGCGCCAGCAGCTTCGGAGATGGGGCCAACGTCCTGACTTTC. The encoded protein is CASSFGDGANVLTF.

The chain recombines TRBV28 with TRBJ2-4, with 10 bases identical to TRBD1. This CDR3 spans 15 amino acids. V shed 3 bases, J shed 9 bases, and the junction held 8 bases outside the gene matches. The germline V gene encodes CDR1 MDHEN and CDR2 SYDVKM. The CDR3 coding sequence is TGTGCCAGCAGTTTCCGGGGAGGACAGGGGGTCATTCAGTACTTC. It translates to CASSFRGGQGVIQYF. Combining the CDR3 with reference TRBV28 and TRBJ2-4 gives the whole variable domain DVKVTQSSRYLVKRTGEKVFLECVQDMDHENMFWYRQDPGLGLRLIYFSYDVKMKEKGDIPEGYSVSREKKERFSLILESASTNQTSMYLCASSFRGGQGVIQYFGAGTRLSVL.

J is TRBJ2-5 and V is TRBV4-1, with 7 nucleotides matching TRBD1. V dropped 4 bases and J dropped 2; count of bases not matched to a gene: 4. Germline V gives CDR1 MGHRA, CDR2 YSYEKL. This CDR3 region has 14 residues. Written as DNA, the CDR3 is TGCGCCAGCAGCCTGACAGGGATTCAAGAGACCCAGTACTTC. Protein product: CASSLTGIQETQYF.

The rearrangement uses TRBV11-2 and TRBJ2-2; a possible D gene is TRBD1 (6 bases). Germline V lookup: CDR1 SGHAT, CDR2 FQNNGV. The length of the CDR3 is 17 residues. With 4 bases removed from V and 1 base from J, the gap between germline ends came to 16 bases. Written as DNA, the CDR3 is TGTGCCAGCAGCTCACCCCGGGACAAGGTGAACACCGGGGAGCTGTTTTTT. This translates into CASSSPRDKVNTGELFF.

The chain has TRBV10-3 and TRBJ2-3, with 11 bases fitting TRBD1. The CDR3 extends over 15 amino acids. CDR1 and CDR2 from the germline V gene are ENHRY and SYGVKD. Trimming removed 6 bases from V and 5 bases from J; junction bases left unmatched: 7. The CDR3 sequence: CAIRAGTGGGDTQYF. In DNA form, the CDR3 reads TGTGCCATCAGGGCCGGGACAGGGGGGGGAGATACGCAGTATTTT.

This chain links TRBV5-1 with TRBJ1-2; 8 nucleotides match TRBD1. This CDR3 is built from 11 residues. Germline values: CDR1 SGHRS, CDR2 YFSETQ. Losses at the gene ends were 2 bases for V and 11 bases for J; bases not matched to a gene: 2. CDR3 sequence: CASSFRDRYTF. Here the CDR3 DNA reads TGCGCCAGCAGCTTCCGGGACAGGTACACCTTC.

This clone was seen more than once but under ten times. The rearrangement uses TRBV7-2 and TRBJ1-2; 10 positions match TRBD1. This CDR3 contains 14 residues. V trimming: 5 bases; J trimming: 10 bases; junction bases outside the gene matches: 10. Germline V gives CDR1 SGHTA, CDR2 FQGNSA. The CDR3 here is CASSNVPGQGTYTF. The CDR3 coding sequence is TGTGCCAGCAGCAACGTCCCGGGACAGGGGACCTACACCTTC.

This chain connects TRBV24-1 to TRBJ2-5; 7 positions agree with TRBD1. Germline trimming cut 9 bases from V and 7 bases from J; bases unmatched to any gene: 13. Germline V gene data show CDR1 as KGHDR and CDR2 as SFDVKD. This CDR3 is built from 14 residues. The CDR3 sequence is CATAQGQATGTQYF. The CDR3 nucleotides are TGTGCCACCGCGCAAGGACAGGCGACGGGGACCCAGTACTTC.

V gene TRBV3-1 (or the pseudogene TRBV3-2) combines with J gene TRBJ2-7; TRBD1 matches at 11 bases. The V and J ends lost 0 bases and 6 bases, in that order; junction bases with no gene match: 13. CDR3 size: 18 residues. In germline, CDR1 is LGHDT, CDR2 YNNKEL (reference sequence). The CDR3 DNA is TGTGCCAGCAGCCAAGATGCCCCCGGGACAGGGGGAGAGGGCGAGCAGTACTTC. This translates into CASSQDAPGTGGEGEQYF.

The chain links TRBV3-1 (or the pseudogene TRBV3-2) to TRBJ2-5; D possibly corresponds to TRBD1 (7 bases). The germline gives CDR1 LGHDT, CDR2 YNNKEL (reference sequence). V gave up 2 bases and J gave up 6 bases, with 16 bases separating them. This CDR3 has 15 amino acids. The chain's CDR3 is CASSQQEGTVKTQYF. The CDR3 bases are TGTGCCAGCAGCCAACAGGAGGGGACAGTCAAGACCCAGTACTTC.

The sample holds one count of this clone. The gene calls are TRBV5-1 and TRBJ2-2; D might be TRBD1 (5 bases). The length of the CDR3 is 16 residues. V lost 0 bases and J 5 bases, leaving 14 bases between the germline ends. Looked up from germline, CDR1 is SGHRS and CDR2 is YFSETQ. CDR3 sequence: CASSLESRVDTGELFF. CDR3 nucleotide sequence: TGCGCCAGCAGCTTGGAAAGCAGGGTGGATACCGGGGAGCTGTTTTTT.

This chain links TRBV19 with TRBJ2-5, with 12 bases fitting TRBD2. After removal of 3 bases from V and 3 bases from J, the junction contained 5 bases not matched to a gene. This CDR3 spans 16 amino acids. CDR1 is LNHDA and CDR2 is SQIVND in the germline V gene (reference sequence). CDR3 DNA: TGTGCCAGTAGTATGGCTAGCGGGGGGGCTGAAGAGACCCAGTACTTC. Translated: CASSMASGGAEETQYF.

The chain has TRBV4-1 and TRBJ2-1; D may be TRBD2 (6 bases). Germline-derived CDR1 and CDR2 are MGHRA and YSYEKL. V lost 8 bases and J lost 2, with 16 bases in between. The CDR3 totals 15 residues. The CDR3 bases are TGCGCCAGCGGCCCGGAGGGCGAGCCCTACAATGAGCAGTTCTTC. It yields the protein CASGPEGEPYNEQFF.